One sample yielded the 26 T cell receptor beta chains listed below, sequenced in a study of ipilimumab plus nivolumab after autologous stem cell transplantation. Measured with immunoSEQ multiplex PCR; TCRdb has only the in-frame clones, and not every one. This sample has 9,500 to 15,000 clones, with 60% to 80% found just once. The material was PBMCs, obtained in a trial of ipilimumab plus nivolumab as post-transplant consolidation. All receptors derive from a male donor with multiple myeloma.

This sequence joins TRBV9 and TRBJ2-5; D call uncertain. CDR3 length: 13 residues. The V and J ends lost 0 bases and 3 bases respectively, with 6 bases between them. Per germline, CDR1 SGDLS and CDR2 YYNGEE. The CDR3 sequence is CASSVATKETQYF. The CDR3, as DNA: TGTGCCAGCAGCGTAGCGACGAAAGAGACCCAGTACTTC. The full variable domain, in which reference TRBV9 and TRBJ2-5 provide the parts outside the CDR3, is DSGVTQTPKHLITATGQRVTLRCSPRSGDLSVYWYQQSLDQGLQFLIQYYNGEERAKGNILERFSAQQFPDLHSELNLSSLELGDSALYFCASSVATKETQYFGPGTRLLVL.

The rearrangement uses TRBV11-2 and TRBJ1-1; D might be TRBD1 (5 bases). The CDR3 covers 14 residues. Trimming shortened V by 3 bases and J by 1 base, and 9 bases separated the two germline ends. Germline V gene data show CDR1 as SGHAT and CDR2 as FQNNGV. CDR3 amino acids: CASSLTAGNTEAFF. The CDR3 DNA reads TGTGCCAGCAGCTTGACAGCGGGGAACACTGAAGCTTTCTTT. Full variable domain (missing parts from reference TRBV11-2 and TRBJ1-1): EAGVAQSPRYKIIEKRQSVAFWCNPISGHATLYWYQQILGQGPKLLIQFQNNGVVDDSQLPKDRFSAERLKGVDSTLKIQPAKLEDSAVYLCASSLTAGNTEAFFGQGTRLTVV.

This clone was observed once. CDR3 sequence reads: CASSMPHWGNEQYF. In nucleotides, the CDR3 is TGTGCCAGCAGCATGCCGCATTGGGGGAACGAGCAGTACTTC. The genes are TRBV11-2 and TRBJ2-7; the D call may be TRBD1 or TRBD2 (5 bases each). V dropped 5 bases and J dropped 5 bases, with 16 bases sitting between them. CDR1 is SGHAT and CDR2 is FQNNGV in the germline V gene. This CDR3 is built from 14 residues.

This rearrangement joins TRBV12-5 to TRBJ2-7; 7 bases are a match to TRBD1. Trimming removed 6 bases from V and 7 bases from J; junction bases left unmatched: 9. The CDR3 has 13 residues. Germline V CDR1 and CDR2: LGHNT, FRNRAP. The CDR3 protein is CASGFRQGGEQYF. CDR3 coding DNA: TGTGCTAGTGGCTTTCGACAGGGCGGGGAGCAGTACTTC.

The V gene is TRBV5-1, the J gene TRBJ2-3; D remains unclear. CDR3 length: 15 residues. V dropped 2 bases and J dropped 6 bases, with 16 bases sitting between them. From germline, CDR1 is SGHRS and CDR2 YFSETQ. The CDR3 DNA reads TGCGCCAGCAGCTTCCGAGCCGGTGGGCGGGATACGCAGTATTTT. Protein sequence: CASSFRAGGRDTQYF.

This chain joins TRBV21-1 and TRBJ2-2. TRBV21-1 is marked as a pseudogene. The CDR3 is 15 residues long. This chain's CDR3 is CASSKVNTNTGELFF. The CDR3 nucleotides read TGTGCCAGCAGCAAAGTGAATACGAACACCGGGGAGCTGTTTTTT.

The chain has TRBV7-9 and TRBJ2-2; D is ambiguous. CDR3 size: 14 residues. V shed 0 bases and J shed 5 bases, with 7 bases lying between them. Germline V lookup: CDR1 SEHNR, CDR2 FQNEAQ (reference sequence). CDR3 nucleotide sequence: TGTGCCAGCAGCTTAGCGGCGAGAACCGGGGAGCTGTTTTTT. Translation: CASSLAARTGELFF.

The chain joins TRBV7-9 to TRBJ2-3; 9 positions match TRBD2. V dropped 5 bases and J dropped 2; count of bases not matched to a gene: 5. CDR3 size: 15 residues. Germline V gene data show CDR1 as SEHNR and CDR2 as FQNEAQ (reference sequence). The CDR3 sequence is CASSRGGGATDTQYF. The CDR3 nucleotides are TGTGCCAGCAGCAGGGGCGGGGGGGCCACAGATACGCAGTATTTT.

This chain links TRBV6-4 with TRBJ2-3; TRBD1 matches at 7 bases. The CDR3 totals 14 residues. The V segment lost 6 bases and the J segment 8 bases; nucleotides outside the gene matches: 11. From germline, CDR1 is MRHNA and CDR2 SNTAGT. The CDR3 loop reads CASSGGQAQSTQYF. In nucleotides, the CDR3 is TGTGCCAGCAGCGGCGGACAGGCCCAGAGTACGCAGTATTTT.

The chain recombines TRBV7-3 with TRBJ1-1; maybe TRBD1 (6 bases). The CDR3 length is 16 residues. Per germline, CDR1 SGHTA and CDR2 FQGTGA. Trimming removed 5 bases from V and 8 bases from J, with 24 bases in between. CDR3 in amino acids: CASSQGVFSRGTEAFF. In DNA, the CDR3 is TGTGCCAGCAGCCAAGGGGTATTTTCCCGGGGGACAGAAGCTTTCTTT.

The chain links TRBV4-1 to TRBJ1-5, with D possibly being TRBD1 (5 bases). Looked up from germline, CDR1 is MGHRA and CDR2 is YSYEKL. This CDR3 region has 17 residues. Trimming pared 1 base from V and 1 base from J, leaving 14 bases between. CDR3 in DNA: TGCGCCAGCAGCCAAGTACCCTTAGGGGACAGCAATCAGCCCCAGCATTTT. Translation gives CASSQVPLGDSNQPQHF.

This chain uses TRBV18 with TRBJ1-5; TRBD1 might be the D (6 bases). This CDR3 comprises 16 residues. Germline V gene lookup returns CDR1 KGHSH and CDR2 LQKENI. V shed 4 bases and J shed 7 bases, with 20 bases lying between them. The CDR3 DNA reads TGTGCCAGCTCACAGATCAGCAGGGGCGAAGGACAGCCCCAGCATTTT. It is translated as CASSQISRGEGQPQHF.

The J gene is TRBJ2-7, the V gene TRBV19; a weak D match, TRBD1 (6 bases). CDR1 LNHDA and CDR2 SQIVND come from the germline V gene (reference sequence). Trimming removed 6 bases at V and 5 bases at J, with 11 bases between. The CDR3 runs 12 residues. The CDR3 DNA follows: TGTGCCAGTAGCTACGGACAGCACGAGCAGTACTTC. Amino acids: CASSYGQHEQYF.

The V call is TRBV6-1, the J call TRBJ2-7; 7 nucleotides align to TRBD2. The length of the CDR3 is 13 residues. Germline CDR1 MNHNS, CDR2 SASEGT. J lost 0 bases, V lost 8 bases, and 4 bases had no gene match. CDR3 amino acids: CASGPGGSYEQYF. The CDR3 DNA reads as TGTGCCAGCGGGCCGGGGGGCTCCTACGAGCAGTACTTC.

This chain links TRBV7-2 with TRBJ1-1; weak D call: TRBD1 (5 bases). The germline V and J ends were trimmed by 8 bases and 6 bases, with 13 bases remaining between them. Germline V gene sequence: CDR1 SGHTA, CDR2 FQGNSA. CDR3 length: 12 residues. CDR3 loop: CASQGLGAEAFF. The CDR3 DNA follows: TGTGCCAGCCAAGGGCTGGGGGCTGAAGCTTTCTTT. The whole variable domain, filled in from reference TRBV7-2 and TRBJ1-1, reads GAGVSQSPSNKVTEKGKDVELRCDPISGHTALYWYRQSLGQGLEFLIYFQGNSAPDKSGLPSDRFSAERTGGSVSTLTIQRTQQEDSAVYLCASQGLGAEAFFGQGTRLTVV.

J is TRBJ2-7 and V is TRBV6-6; no reliable D call. This CDR3 spans 11 amino acids. Germline V gene sequence: CDR1 MNHNY, CDR2 SVGAGI (reference sequence). Trimming removed 6 bases from V and 6 bases from J, with 9 bases in between. DNA for the CDR3: TGTGCCAGCAGCTGGAGTTCCGAGCAGTACTTC. It is translated as CASSWSSEQYF.

This chain joins TRBV30 and TRBJ1-3, with D possibly matching TRBD1 (5 bases). This CDR3 region has 11 residues. The germline V and J ends were trimmed by 4 bases and 4 bases, with 5 bases remaining between them. Germline V gene sequence: CDR1 GTSNPN, CDR2 SVGIG (reference sequence). The CDR3 reads CAWTGGNTIYF. The CDR3 nucleotides read TGTGCCTGGACAGGGGGAAACACCATATATTTT.

The chain joins TRBV7-2 to TRBJ1-2; possible D gene TRBD1, 5 bases. Trimming pared 1 base from V and 5 bases from J, leaving 8 bases between. The germline V gene has CDR1 SGHTA and CDR2 FQGNSA. The CDR3 has 13 amino acids. CDR3: CASSLETVYGYTF. The DNA of the CDR3 is TGTGCCAGCAGCTTAGAGACAGTATATGGCTACACCTTC.

There are a few counts of this clone. The chain has TRBV6-5 and TRBJ2-7; no firm D call. With 4 bases removed from V and 13 bases from J, the gap between germline ends came to 17 bases. CDR1 and CDR2 (germline): MNHEY, SVGAGI. The CDR3 extends over 12 amino acids. The CDR3 DNA is TGTGCCAGCAGTTCCGCCGATTTGACATCCTACTTC. Protein product: CASSSADLTSYF.

In this sample, this clone turned up once. The genes are TRBV4-2 and TRBJ2-7; possible D gene TRBD2, 5 bases. Deletions cut 0 bases from V and 6 bases from J, with 18 bases between. The CDR3 sequence is 16 residues long. CDR1 LGHNA and CDR2 YNFKEQ come from the germline V gene. In nucleotides, the CDR3 is TGTGCCAGCAGCCAAGATCGAGGTTTGAGCGGAGGCGAGCAGTACTTC. Translated, it gives CASSQDRGLSGGEQYF.

This clone occurred a few times. The CDR3 is CASSSDTPTEAFF. The CDR3 region has the DNA TGTGCCAGCTCATCCGACACCCCCACTGAAGCTTTCTTT. This sequence joins TRBV18 and TRBJ1-1; D call uncertain. V lost 5 bases, J lost 4 bases, and 11 bases lay in between. The CDR3 extends over 13 amino acids. CDR1 is KGHSH and CDR2 is LQKENI in the germline V gene. The variable domain in full, completed from reference TRBV18 and TRBJ1-1, reads NAGVMQNPRHLVRRRGQEARLRCSPMKGHSHVYWYRQLPEEGLKFMVYLQKENIIDESGMPKERFSAEFPKEGPSILRIQQVVRGDSAAYFCASSSDTPTEAFFGQGTRLTVV.

The chain couples TRBV18 to TRBJ2-7; D gene ambiguous. V lost 4 bases, J lost 0 bases, and 1 base lay in between. Germline values: CDR1 KGHSH, CDR2 LQKENI. This CDR3 has 11 amino acids. The CDR3 protein is CASSLSYEQYF. CDR3 bases: TGTGCCAGCTCACTCTCCTACGAGCAGTACTTC.

The chain combines TRBV19 with TRBJ2-5, with 8 bases fitting TRBD2. There are 15 residues in the CDR3. The germline V gene has CDR1 LNHDA and CDR2 SQIVND (reference sequence). After removal of 5 bases from V and 3 bases from J, the junction contained 8 bases not matched to a gene. The CDR3 loop reads CASSPSGGREETQYF. In DNA, the CDR3 is TGTGCCAGTAGTCCAAGCGGGGGCCGGGAAGAGACCCAGTACTTC.

The chain couples TRBV9 to TRBJ1-5; tentative D call: TRBD1 (5 bases). The length of the CDR3 is 13 residues. CDR1 SGDLS and CDR2 YYNGEE come from the germline V gene. V lost 6 bases, J lost 2 bases, and 9 bases lay in between. CDR3 protein: CASNRDGNQPQHF. As DNA, the CDR3 is TGTGCCAGCAATAGGGACGGCAATCAGCCCCAGCATTTT.

The rearrangement uses TRBV19 and TRBJ1-5; 8 bases are shared with TRBD1. The length of the CDR3 is 14 residues. Germline loops: CDR1 LNHDA, CDR2 SQIVND (reference sequence). The ends lost 2 bases at V and 7 bases at J; junction bases unmatched: 4. Here the CDR3 DNA reads TGTGCCAGTAGTATACAGGGGGCGAGGCAGCCCCAGCATTTT. It yields the protein CASSIQGARQPQHF. The full variable domain, with the rest looked up from reference TRBV19 and TRBJ1-5, is DGGITQSPKYLFRKEGQNVTLSCEQNLNHDAMYWYRQDPGQGLRLIYYSQIVNDFQKGDIAEGYSVSREKKESFPLTVTSAQKNPTAFYLCASSIQGARQPQHFGDGTRLSIL.

This chain uses TRBV4-1 with TRBJ2-1, with D unresolved. Germline assignment: CDR1 MGHRA and CDR2 YSYEKL. V lost 0 bases and J lost 6, with 6 bases in between. CDR3 length: 13 amino acids. The CDR3 DNA is TGCGCCAGCAGCCAAGATTCCGCCAATGAGCAGTTCTTC. This codes for CASSQDSANEQFF.